These T cell receptor beta chains were read from a single sample in a study of vaccination and CD4 T cells after COVID-19. MiXCR, run by TCRdb on the PCR reads, gives a single entry per CDR3 protein. The sample carries fewer than 15,000 distinct CDR3 sequences, 53% recorded once. These receptors lack a known antigen. Sequenced material: CD4+ T cells from blood, cultured in vitro, taken before SARS-CoV-2 vaccination. The receptors were gathered from a human donor who had recovered from COVID-19. CDR3s include the opening cysteine and the closing phenylalanine or tryptophan.

TRBV7-2	TRBJ2-5	CASSLGPIQETQYF
TRBV28	TRBJ2-5	CASSLAGMETQYF
TRBV2	TRBJ2-3	CASSEARTSGRAQYF
TRBV7-9	TRBJ2-3	CASSQGLAGETDTQYF
TRBV6-1	TRBJ2-5	CASRVTRGGLQETQYF
TRBV19	TRBJ1-2	CASSIEGRRGYTF
TRBV6-2/TRBV6-3	TRBJ2-5	CASSKSLAGVETQYF
TRBV5-4	TRBJ1-6	CASSLTQGGGHYNSPLHF
TRBV20-1	TRBJ2-2	CSAEAGGFTGELFF
TRBV11-2	TRBJ2-7	CASSAGLAGASSYEQYF
TRBV20-1	TRBJ1-6	CSAHQTGSPLHF
TRBV27	TRBJ1-1	CASSLSIPRAGGEVRAFF
TRBV20-1	TRBJ2-1	CSAYSGSYNEQFF
TRBV20-1	TRBJ2-1	CSASHRDRAVHEQFF
TRBV7-9	TRBJ1-4	CASSHMKGARDEKLFF
TRBV12-1	TRBJ2-2	CASSFPSGRGTGELFF
TRBV5-4	TRBJ2-5	CASSSGQVWETQYF
TRBV27	TRBJ2-5	CASRGLRGPYQETQYF
TRBV20-1	TRBJ1-4	CSARDRGSGNEKLFF
TRBV4-1	TRBJ1-5	CASSQTGTGNQPQHF
TRBV20-1	TRBJ1-6	CGADSGRNSPLHF
TRBV28	TRBJ1-5	CASSLSRGDQPQHF
TRBV5-4	TRBJ2-3	CASSLRRARPDTQYF
TRBV6-1	TRBJ2-7	CASSARQAYF
TRBV7-6	TRBJ2-5	CASSWGLAGDQETQYF
TRBV5-4	TRBJ1-6	CASSLGQGNNSPLHF
TRBV15	TRBJ2-5	CATSGTDRAEETQYF
TRBV6-5	TRBJ2-7	CASSYSLGTSANYEQYF
TRBV19	TRBJ2-7	CASSIAGWGSLYEQYF
TRBV28	TRBJ1-2	CASSPPPGQGSYTF
TRBV7-9	TRBJ2-7	CASSPFGGSSYEQYF
TRBV27	TRBJ2-2	CASSLTGRYTGELFF
TRBV10-1	TRBJ2-2	CASAPDRTTGELFF
TRBV20-1	TRBJ1-2	CSARVGNWDYRNYGYTF
TRBV2	TRBJ2-5	CASSGQGEGQYF
TRBV24-1	TRBJ2-1	CATSPGSSYNEQFF
TRBV19	TRBJ2-2	CVSSRVDKVRSVAGELFF
TRBV10-1	TRBJ2-3	CASSYRLESTDTQYF
TRBV7-6	TRBJ2-3	CASSPETGGSTDTQYF
TRBV30	TRBJ2-7	CAWSVLAGSGEQYF
TRBV4-2	TRBJ2-1	CASSAQGPLNEQFF
TRBV11-3	TRBJ2-1	CASSAGQYNEQFF
TRBV12-5	TRBJ2-2	CASGPTSGDTGELFF
TRBV11-3	TRBJ2-1	CASSPGLAGGRANEQFF
TRBV5-4	TRBJ2-7	CASSLGQRGRAYEQYF
TRBV20-1	TRBJ2-3	CSGNLASTQYF
TRBV6-5	TRBJ2-5	CASSSGSGKETQYF
TRBV18	TRBJ2-1	CASSPPGQGSYNEQFF
TRBV20-1	TRBJ2-1	CSAPTGGSSYNEQFF
TRBV20-1	TRBJ1-5	CSARHGTGYQPQHF
TRBV7-2	TRBJ2-2	CASSLAQGHGGELFF
TRBV11-2	TRBJ2-7	CASSLSTGSSYEQYF
TRBV6-2/TRBV6-3	TRBJ1-1	CASSYWSAWNEAFF
TRBV6-5	TRBJ2-2	CASSYANTGELFF
TRBV19	TRBJ2-3	CASKLEGTDTQYF
TRBV6-2/TRBV6-3	TRBJ1-3	CASSSDRDRGSGNTIYF
TRBV28	TRBJ1-5	CASSPQAGRSNQPQHF
TRBV27	TRBJ2-6	CASSNRGSGANVLTF
TRBV28	TRBJ2-3	CASTLGDRIDTQYF